What follows are 27 T cell receptor beta chains derived from one specimen sequenced in a study of T cell repertoires in aging, cancer and after chemotherapy. Multiplex touch-down PCR with TRB-A/B primers amplified rearranged V-D-J TRB sequences. TCRdb fed the multiplex PCR reads into MiXCR, producing one record per CDR3 protein. The table lists approximately 9,500 distinct CDR3 sequences, approximately 26% of them singletons. The template was genomic DNA from peripheral blood, not RNA. Material for sequencing was blood. These receptors were taken from a human donor in good health.

The table lists this clonotype with a few counts. The chain carries TRBV20-1 and TRBJ2-7, with 7 bases fitting TRBD1. Germline CDR1 is DFQATT and CDR2 is SNEGSKA (reference sequence). The trim removed 6 bases at V and 0 bases at J, leaving 5 bases unmatched. The CDR3 sequence is 13 residues long. The CDR3: CSAPTGNSYEQYF. The DNA of the CDR3 is TGCAGTGCGCCGACAGGGAACTCCTACGAGCAGTACTTC.

The CDR3 region has the DNA TGTGCCAGTATGATGGGGGGACAGGGAGCCGGGGAGCTGTTTTTT. Protein sequence: CASMMGGQGAGELFF. The chain links TRBV19 to TRBJ2-2; 9 positions match TRBD1. Germline V gene lookup returns CDR1 LNHDA and CDR2 SQIVND (reference sequence). V lost 7 bases to trimming and J lost 6 bases; unmatched junction nucleotides: 9. The CDR3 is 15 residues long.

The rearrangement joins TRBV6-2 or TRBV6-3 to TRBJ2-7; perhaps TRBD1 as D (6 bases). The germline gives CDR1 MNHEY, CDR2 SVGEGT. The V and J ends lost 6 bases and 2 bases respectively, with 11 bases between them. CDR3 length: 13 residues. For the CDR3, the DNA is TGTGCCAGCAGACCGGGACAAACCTACGAGCAGTACTTC. This encodes CASRPGQTYEQYF.

The chain combines TRBV5-1 with TRBJ2-7, with a tentative D call TRBD1 (6 bases). Trimming cost V 1 base and J 0 bases, with 14 bases left between them. CDR1 and CDR2 (germline): SGHRS, YFSETQ. The CDR3 spans 16 residues. The CDR3 loop reads CASSLSPQGSSYEQYF. The CDR3 nucleotides read TGCGCCAGCAGCTTGTCGCCTCAGGGGAGCTCCTACGAGCAGTACTTC.

This chain joins TRBV21-1 and TRBJ2-7; the DNA was not compared with TRBD1, the D call given in the table. TRBV21-1 is a pseudogene. The CDR3 spans 16 residues. The CDR3 is CASSKAGGQLTYEQYF. The CDR3, as DNA: TGTGCCAGCAGCAAAGCGGGGGGACAGTTGACCTACGAGCAGTACTTC.

Within the sample, this clonotype is medium-sized. The rearrangement links TRBV6-5 to TRBJ2-7; a weak D match, TRBD2 (6 bases). Trimming cost V 6 bases and J 2 bases, with 17 bases left between them. The CDR3 contains 15 residues. CDR1 and CDR2 (germline): MNHEY, SVGAGI. Here the CDR3 reads CASRVAGMGAYEQYF. Written as DNA, the CDR3 is TGTGCCAGCAGAGTGGCGGGAATGGGGGCCTACGAGCAGTACTTC.

A single count supports this clonotype. The V and J genes are TRBV4-1 and TRBJ2-2, with a tentative D call TRBD2 (6 bases). The germline V gene encodes CDR1 MGHRA and CDR2 YSYEKL. Trimming took 6 bases from V and 7 from J, leaving 12 bases between them. CDR3 size: 13 residues. The CDR3 bases are TGCGCCAGCAGTAAACAGGAGGGCGGGGAGCTGTTTTTT. Translating it yields CASSKQEGGELFF.

The rearrangement uses TRBV28 and TRBJ2-1; D uncertain. CDR1 MDHEN and CDR2 SYDVKM come from the germline V gene. The length of the CDR3 is 14 residues. The V end lost 6 bases, the J end lost 2 bases, and 11 bases lay between the germline ends. The CDR3 reads CASSFPGTYNEQFF. CDR3 bases: TGTGCCAGCAGCTTTCCTGGCACCTACAATGAGCAGTTCTTC.

The J gene is TRBJ2-7, the V gene TRBV5-4, with 14 bases identical to TRBD2. The germline CDR1 and CDR2 sequences are SGHNT and YYREEE (reference sequence). The junction had 3 bases not matched to a gene; V was cut back by 5 bases and J by 2 bases. This CDR3 is 15 amino acids long. This chain's CDR3 is CASRQGLAGAYEQYF. For the CDR3, the DNA is TGTGCCAGCAGACAGGGACTAGCGGGAGCCTACGAGCAGTACTTC.

The chain couples TRBV12-3 or TRBV12-4 to TRBJ2-3, with D maybe TRBD2 (6 bases). Trimming pared 7 bases from V and 3 bases from J, leaving 17 bases between. This CDR3 is 15 amino acids long. The CDR3 loop reads CASTPGESSTDTQYF. The DNA of the CDR3 is TGTGCCAGCACCCCGGGGGAAAGTTCGACAGATACGCAGTATTTT.

V is TRBV5-4 and J is TRBJ2-3; D unclear. The CDR3 contains 15 residues. Trimming shortened V by 0 bases and J by 6 bases, and 14 bases separated the two germline ends. Per the germline V gene, CDR1 is SGHNT and CDR2 is YYREEE (reference sequence). The CDR3 sequence: CASSLELSRPDTQYF. The CDR3 nucleotides are TGTGCCAGCAGCTTGGAACTAAGTAGACCGGATACGCAGTATTTT.

Comment on this clonotype: At one end the junction does not follow the germline gene, possibly because of a read error. V usage is TRBV5-6 and J usage is TRBJ2-7; D might be TRBD2 (5 bases). The germline V gene has CDR1 SGHDT and CDR2 YYEEEE. This CDR3 is 15 amino acids long. The DNA for the CDR3 is TGCGCCAGCAGCTTCCGCACCACTAGTAGCTACGAGCAGTACTTC. Its protein is CASSFRTTSSYEQYF.

The rearrangement uses TRBV30 and TRBJ2-7, with 8 bases aligning to TRBD1. This CDR3 spans 12 amino acids. CDR1 is GTSNPN and CDR2 is SVGIG in the germline V gene (reference sequence). V lost 4 bases and J lost 2; bases outside the gene matches: 1. CDR3 in amino acids: CAWIQGAYEQYF. In DNA form, the CDR3 reads TGTGCCTGGATACAGGGGGCCTACGAGCAGTACTTC.

This chain connects TRBV4-2 to TRBJ2-7; 9 bases fit TRBD1. With V trimmed by 3 bases and J by 3 bases, 12 bases remained unmatched. The CDR3 contains 17 residues. Germline V lookup: CDR1 LGHNA, CDR2 YNFKEQ. CDR3 sequence (DNA): TGTGCCAGCAGCCAGAGGTTCTTGACAGGGGGAAGCTACGAGCAGTACTTC. This translates into CASSQRFLTGGSYEQYF.

This chain connects TRBV5-6 to TRBJ2-3, with 11 nucleotides matching TRBD2. The germline V gene has CDR1 SGHDT and CDR2 YYEEEE. This CDR3 region has 17 residues. The V segment lost 0 bases and the J segment 5 bases; nucleotides outside the gene matches: 8. The CDR3 bases are TGTGCCAGCAGCTTGGGACTAGCGGGAACTGGCGGAGATACGCAGTATTTT. This sequence encodes CASSLGLAGTGGDTQYF. The full variable domain, in which reference TRBV5-6 and TRBJ2-3 provide the parts outside the CDR3, is DAGVTQSPTHLIKTRGQQVTLRCSPKSGHDTVSWYQQALGQGPQFIFQYYEEEERQRGNFPDRFSGHQFPNYSSELNVNALLLGDSALYLCASSLGLAGTGGDTQYFGPGTRLTVL.

In its sample, this clonotype is medium-sized. This rearrangement joins TRBV20-1 to TRBJ2-3; D gene unclear. The germline CDR1 and CDR2 sequences are DFQATT and SNEGSKA (reference sequence). Deletions cut 3 bases from V and 4 bases from J, with 14 bases between. CDR3 size: 14 residues. In DNA, the CDR3 is TGCAGTGCTAGTTCCGACCTCTGGGCAGATACGCAGTATTTT. It specifies CSASSDLWADTQYF.

The chain links TRBV7-3 to TRBJ2-3; D might be TRBD2 (7 bases). The CDR3 is 14 residues long. Germline V gene sequence: CDR1 SGHTA, CDR2 FQGTGA. V dropped 6 bases and J dropped 6 bases, with 16 bases sitting between them. CDR3 sequence (DNA): TGTGCCAGCAGTAAGGGAGGGGGGGGGGATACGCAGTATTTT. Translation gives CASSKGGGGDTQYF. Complete variable domain (other parts from reference TRBV7-3 and TRBJ2-3): GAGVSQTPSNKVTEKGKYVELRCDPISGHTALYWYRQSLGQGPEFLIYFQGTGAADDSGLPNDRFFAVRPEGSVSTLKIQRTERGDSAVYLCASSKGGGGDTQYFGPGTRLTVL.

This clonotype was detected only a few times. This chain joins TRBV10-1 and TRBJ2-6; perhaps TRBD1 as D (5 bases). This CDR3 region has 13 residues. Between the trimmed V and J ends, which lost 10 bases and 1 base, there was a span of 8 bases. The germline gives CDR1 WNHNN, CDR2 SYGVQD (reference sequence). The CDR3 DNA follows: TGCGCCACCCCAGGGTCTGGGGCCAACGTCCTGACTTTC. Its translation: CATPGSGANVLTF.

In the case of this clonotype: A much larger clone sits a single nucleotide away, making a read error possible. The chain employs TRBV6-1 and TRBJ1-4, with a weak D call TRBD1 (6 bases). Germline V lookup: CDR1 MNHNS, CDR2 SASEGT. The CDR3 is 14 residues long. The CDR3 here is CASSGQAENEKPFF. CDR3 in DNA: TGTGCCAGCAGTGGACAGGCTGAAAATGAAAAACCGTTTTTT.

The V and J genes are TRBV5-1 and TRBJ2-1; TRBD1 matches 9 bases. The CDR3 is 17 amino acids. Trimming took 4 bases from V and 5 from J; bases not matched to a gene: 13. CDR1 and CDR2 from the germline V gene are SGHRS and YFSETQ. The CDR3 sequence: CASSHSFTGGANNEQFF. CDR3 in DNA: TGCGCCAGCAGCCATTCTTTTACAGGGGGCGCGAACAATGAGCAGTTCTTC.

Only a few counts were recorded for this clonotype. The chain uses TRBV19 and TRBJ1-5; the D gene is possibly TRBD1 (5 bases). The CDR3 loop spans 14 amino acids. CDR1 LNHDA and CDR2 SQIVND come from the germline V gene (reference sequence). Trimming shortened V by 3 bases and J by 3 bases, and 9 bases separated the two germline ends. CDR3 coding DNA: TGTGCCAGTAGTATTGCAGGGCCCAATCAGCCCCAGCATTTT. Its protein product is CASSIAGPNQPQHF. The full variable domain, rest sourced from reference TRBV19 and TRBJ1-5, is DGGITQSPKYLFRKEGQNVTLSCEQNLNHDAMYWYRQDPGQGLRLIYYSQIVNDFQKGDIAEGYSVSREKKESFPLTVTSAQKNPTAFYLCASSIAGPNQPQHFGDGTRLSIL.

CDR3 nucleotides: TGTGCCAGCGGACGCGGTGGGACCCAGTACTTC. The encoded protein is CASGRGGTQYF. V usage is TRBV28 and J usage is TRBJ2-5; D uncertain. Per germline, CDR1 MDHEN and CDR2 SYDVKM. CDR3 length equals 11 residues. V lost 8 bases and J 7 bases, leaving 11 bases between the germline ends.

The chain couples TRBV19 to TRBJ2-2; tentatively, D is TRBD2 (6 bases). The V end was cut by 3 bases, the J end by 5 bases, with 16 bases between. CDR3 length equals 16 residues. Germline CDR1 is LNHDA and CDR2 is SQIVND (reference sequence). Here the CDR3 DNA reads TGTGCCAGTAGTATGTCGGGAGCTGGCATTACCGGGGAGCTGTTTTTT. It yields the protein CASSMSGAGITGELFF. The whole variable domain, remainder taken from reference TRBV19 and TRBJ2-2, is DGGITQSPKYLFRKEGQNVTLSCEQNLNHDAMYWYRQDPGQGLRLIYYSQIVNDFQKGDIAEGYSVSREKKESFPLTVTSAQKNPTAFYLCASSMSGAGITGELFFGEGSRLTVL.

The rearrangement joins TRBV10-2 to TRBJ2-7, with 14 bases aligning to TRBD2. V lost 5 bases, J lost 0 bases, and 9 bases stayed unmatched. Germline V gene sequence: CDR1 WSHSY, CDR2 SAAADI. This CDR3 spans 18 amino acids. The DNA for the CDR3 is TGCGCCAGCAGTAGCCTAAGGACTAGCGGGAGGAGCTCCTACGAGCAGTACTTC. It yields the protein CASSSLRTSGRSSYEQYF.

This clonotype was observed a handful of times. The rearrangement joins TRBV20-1 to TRBJ2-5; D not resolved. This CDR3 spans 14 amino acids. Trimming took off 2 bases at V and 1 base at J, with 11 bases between the two ends. Germline lookup yields CDR1 DFQATT and CDR2 SNEGSKA (reference sequence). DNA of the CDR3: TGCAGTGCTAGACGGTTAAAGACCCAAGAGACCCAGTACTTC. It specifies CSARRLKTQETQYF.

The chain recombines TRBV15 with TRBJ2-2, with 14 bases fitting TRBD2. V lost 5 bases and J lost 1; bases outside the gene matches: 9. The CDR3 is made up of 19 amino acids. CDR1 and CDR2 from the germline V gene are LNHNV and YYDKDF (reference sequence). Here the CDR3 DNA reads TGTGCCACCAGCCCCTCCGGGACTAGCGGGGGACTGAACACCGGGGAGCTGTTTTTT. Translated: CATSPSGTSGGLNTGELFF.

The chain uses TRBV28 and TRBJ1-2, with D possibly matching TRBD1 (5 bases). CDR3 length: 12 residues. V was cut by 4 bases and J by 5 bases, with 8 bases left in between. The germline V gene has CDR1 MDHEN and CDR2 SYDVKM. The CDR3 loop is CASSSGTYGYTF. The CDR3 DNA follows: TGTGCCAGCAGTTCAGGGACGTATGGCTACACCTTC.